This T cell receptor beta chain was found in a study of blood T cell repertoires in COVID-19 (dated by TCRdb to the early 2020s). Regarding the research as a whole: Samples covering the acute and convalescent phases of COVID-19 were provided by collaborators in the United States, Italy and Spain. The material from the prospective study consisted of cDNA or gDNA derived from T cells, B-cell-depleted T cells, or PBMCs. The dataset comprised deeply sampled blood TCRbeta repertoires from subjects exposed to, actively infected with, or recovered from COVID-19. The repertoires were released in a freely available public database meant as a resource for research on the immune response to SARS-CoV-2. The samples were drawn from the first 160 participants of the ongoing ImmuneRACE study and from roughly 1,300 subjects provided by 6 global collaborators. Nearly every sample came with metadata listing a de-identified subject ID, COVID-19 status, age in years and sex. HLA class I and class II types, where available, came from metadata supplied by the sample provider rather than from assay-based typing.

With regard to this clone: Its antigen is not yet known. It has no much larger one-base neighbor in the sample; base qualities were not kept.

Paper-wide results and their limitations: The quantity of clinical and demographic metadata differed by source and by participant and was supplied without curation.

Taken from the germline V gene, the CDR1 and CDR2 loops are LGHNA and YSLEER. Including the terminal cysteine and phenylalanine, the CDR3 comprises 13 residues. Just the 39-base CDR3 DNA is kept, in frame starting at base 1. The germline V end is reduced by 3 bases and the J end by 7 bases; junction bases left unmatched: 3. TCRbeta CDR3 regions were amplified from genomic DNA by means of the immunoSEQ Assay, a bias-controlled multiplex PCR. In the authors' own workflow: Nucleated cell counts per sample were estimated from amplification of reference gene primers within the assay. To quantify the absolute abundance of each unique TCRbeta CDR3 rearrangement, sequence reads were collapsed and filtered. Productive Simpson clonality was computed per sample as the square root of Simpson's diversity index over productive rearrangements. The source is immuneACCESS, and TCRdb retained only in-frame sequences with V and J called. Part of the clones is not carried over; for the studies checked, unresolved V genes explain less than half of this, and the remainder is unexplained. V and J calls and clone size come straight from that table; D and trimming were deduced from the DNA. The sample table lists approximately 97,000 clones, 70% to 90% of them with a count of one. The leading ten clones occupy about 9.9% of the sample.

Each collaborating institution followed its own protocols to collect whole blood in K2EDTA tubes. For TCRbeta analysis, collaborators shipped samples as frozen whole blood, isolated PBMCs, or DNA extracted from either of those sample types. This clonotype was sampled from a man aged 40-49 years with active or convalescent COVID-19. The chain couples TRBV4-3 to TRBJ1-2; 9 bases in the middle match TRBD1. The sample taken for sequencing was peripheral blood. For the CDR3, the sequence is CASSHGQGIGYTF. The DNA sequence reads TGCGCCAGCAGCCATGGACAGGGGATTGGCTACACCTTC.